The source of this T cell receptor (beta chain) is a study of T cell repertoires in cytomegalovirus infection. MiXCR, applied by TCRdb to the reads, yields one record per CDR3 protein. The sample records some 440,000 distinct CDR3 sequences, roughly a third being singletons. This clonotype was seen a handful of times. Sequencing was done on a sample of PBMCs. The sequence came from a human donor in good health (CMV status not recorded). Some clones in this sample may be carry-over from other donors' samples.

CDR3 DNA: TGTGCCAGCAGTGACCCCTCTGGCCCGGACGGGCGTGGCTACACCTTC. This encodes CASSDPSGPDGRGYTF. This chain joins TRBV25-1 and TRBJ1-2, with D unresolved. V lost 3 bases and J 7 bases, leaving 21 bases between the germline ends. Germline loops: CDR1 MGHDK, CDR2 SYGVNS. The CDR3 has 16 amino acids.